This TCR beta chain appears in the sequencing data of a study of cytomegalovirus exposure and HLA in healthy donors. Study background: The use of the same platform for the 100 to 150 validation repertoires and the 550 to 850 first-cohort repertoires was reported by a later analysis. General observations from the study: 150 or so TCR beta chains were listed as cytomegalovirus-associated. Per published reports, the classifier diagnosed cytomegalovirus status with high specificity and sensitivity. According to a subsequent analysis, TCR clusters from the first cohort were inclined to appear together in the roughly 120 validation repertoires.

TCRdb's copy holds only in-frame clones and misses some; the assay was immunoSEQ multiplex PCR. The sample records about 220,000 clones, 75% to 95% being singletons. As to this clone: Its antigen is currently unknown.

Germline assignment: CDR1 MNHEY and CDR2 SVGAGI. There are 14 residues in the CDR3. Trimming took off 6 bases at V and 8 bases at J, with 19 bases between the two ends. The material sequenced was PBMCs. V usage is TRBV6-5 and J usage is TRBJ1-2; D ambiguous. This receptor was taken from a woman aged 18-29 years in good health and CMV-seronegative. The DNA of the CDR3 is TGTGCCAGCAGAGCAACCCAAGTTGGGAGCGGCTACACCTTC. It is translated as CASRATQVGSGYTF.